This passage covers 8 T cell receptor beta chains from one sample sequenced in a study of control samples from healthy donors and cancer patients. Method: immunoSEQ multiplex PCR; TCRdb's copy keeps in-frame clones and lacks some. The sample lists almost 90,000 clones; 85% were seen once. The sample consisted of blood. These TCRs come from a woman aged 35 to 49 in good health.

This chain links TRBV5-5 with TRBJ1-4; 11 bases match TRBD1. The CDR3 covers 16 residues. Germline V gene data show CDR1 as SGHKS and CDR2 as YYEKEE (reference sequence). Germline trimming cut 0 bases from V and 7 bases from J; bases unmatched to any gene: 5. CDR3 sequence (DNA): TGTGCCAGCAGCTTGGCCGGTGGGACAGGGGGTGAAAAACTGTTTTTT. Translated, it gives CASSLAGGTGGEKLFF.

This clone has a single count. The rearrangement links TRBV29-1 to TRBJ1-1, with D possibly matching TRBD1 (6 bases). The V end lost 6 bases, the J end lost 4 bases, and 12 bases lay between the germline ends. The CDR3 is made up of 12 amino acids. CDR1 and CDR2 from the germline V gene are SQVTM and ANQGSEA. The CDR3 DNA sequence: TGCAGCGTCTTAAGGGGGGGCACTGAAGCTTTCTTT. Translated: CSVLRGGTEAFF.

The V call is TRBV7-2, the J call TRBJ2-1, with D hard to call. Trimming pared 0 bases from V and 4 bases from J, leaving 10 bases between. The germline CDR1 and CDR2 sequences are SGHTA and FQGNSA. This CDR3 is 15 amino acids long. The DNA for the CDR3 is TGTGCCAGCAGCTTAGCGTTCTCGGAATACAATGAGCAGTTCTTC. Amino acid sequence: CASSLAFSEYNEQFF.

The chain couples TRBV29-1 to TRBJ1-3; 8 bases line up with TRBD1. The CDR3 loop spans 13 amino acids. Germline CDR1 and CDR2: SQVTM and ANQGSEA. Losses at the gene ends were 4 bases for V and 4 bases for J; bases not matched to a gene: 3. The CDR3 nucleotides read TGCAGCGTTGGACAGGGGAACGGAAACACCATATATTTT. Its translation is CSVGQGNGNTIYF.

V gene TRBV2 combines with J gene TRBJ1-6; TRBD1 agrees at 7 bases. The CDR3 has 15 amino acids. In germline, CDR1 is SNHLY, CDR2 FYNNEI. V lost 7 bases and J lost 2; bases outside the gene matches: 5. The CDR3 DNA sequence: TGTGCCAGCACGGGCAGGGGGACCTATAATTCACCCCTCCACTTT. Protein product: CASTGRGTYNSPLHF.

The chain has TRBV5-4 and TRBJ1-1; 10 bases align to TRBD1. J gave up 4 bases and V 4 bases, and 4 bases lay outside the gene matches. Germline V gene data show CDR1 as SGHNT and CDR2 as YYREEE (reference sequence). This CDR3 spans 14 amino acids. This CDR3 reads CASSPGTGATEAFF. CDR3 DNA: TGTGCCAGCAGCCCAGGGACAGGGGCCACTGAAGCTTTCTTT.

This chain connects TRBV6-5 to TRBJ1-1; the D gene is possibly TRBD1 (6 bases). The CDR3 length is 14 residues. Trimming took off 6 bases at V and 3 bases at J, with 14 bases between the two ends. Germline values: CDR1 MNHEY, CDR2 SVGAGI. CDR3 nucleotides: TGTGCCAGCAGGCGACAGGAACTCTACACTGAAGCTTTCTTT. As protein: CASRRQELYTEAFF.

V and J are TRBV7-2 and TRBJ2-1; no clear D gene. This CDR3 is 14 amino acids long. Germline V gives CDR1 SGHTA, CDR2 FQGNSA. V lost 1 base and J 4 bases, leaving 8 bases between the germline ends. CDR3: CASSLEAVYNEQFF. CDR3 coding DNA: TGTGCCAGCAGCTTAGAAGCAGTTTACAATGAGCAGTTCTTC.